In this sample, the clone carrying this T cell receptor beta chain turned up a few times. This entry is derived from a study of PD-L1 blockade in urothelial cancer. The time point: peripheral blood 6 weeks after treatment start. Sequencing was performed with immunoSEQ multiplex PCR; in TCRdb, only in-frame clones are kept and a portion is missing. The data hold about 130,000 clones, with about 83% observed a single time. The sequence was obtained from a man in his fifties or sixties with urothelial cancer. Sequencing used PBMCs, obtained around atezolizumab (anti-PD-L1) treatment.

This CDR3 is CASTRDSMNTEAFF. CDR3 DNA sequence: TGTGCCAGCACAAGAGACAGCATGAACACTGAAGCTTTCTTT. This chain connects TRBV27 to TRBJ1-1, with D possibly TRBD1 on 5 matching bases. CDR1 is MNHEY and CDR2 is SMNVEV in the germline V gene (reference sequence). The CDR3 covers 14 residues. The ends were cut back, 7 bases at V and 0 bases at J, with 12 bases in the middle.